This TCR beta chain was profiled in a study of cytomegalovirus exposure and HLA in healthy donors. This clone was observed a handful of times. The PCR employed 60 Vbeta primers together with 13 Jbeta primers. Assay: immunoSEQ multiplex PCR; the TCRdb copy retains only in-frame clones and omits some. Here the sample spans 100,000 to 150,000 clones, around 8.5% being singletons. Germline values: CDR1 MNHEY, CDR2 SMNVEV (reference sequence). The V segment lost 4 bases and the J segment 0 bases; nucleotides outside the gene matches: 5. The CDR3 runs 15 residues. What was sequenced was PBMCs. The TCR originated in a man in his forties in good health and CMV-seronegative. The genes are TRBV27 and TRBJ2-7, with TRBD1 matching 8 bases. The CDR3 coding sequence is TGTGCCAGCAGTTACTGGACAGGGCACTCCTACGAGCAGTACTTC. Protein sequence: CASSYWTGHSYEQYF.